A selection of T cell receptor beta chains follows, all from one sample in a study of response to subunit inactivated influenza vaccine. MiXCR, applied by TCRdb to the RT-PCR reads, yields one record per CDR3 protein. The sample has some 640,000 distinct CDR3 sequences; about 14% are singletons. The sequencing used PBMCs from blood, collected 14 to 15 days before vaccination. The receptors were sampled from a man over 45 who received an inactivated influenza vaccine. Both conserved end residues are part of each CDR3. The D gene is left open where the match is weak.

v_call: TRBV20-1
j_call: TRBJ2-2
d_call: .
cdr3_aa: CSARDRHREVVGELFF

v_call: TRBV6-5
j_call: TRBJ2-4
d_call: .
cdr3_aa: CASGGYKNIQYF

v_call: TRBV7-8
j_call: TRBJ2-7
d_call: .
cdr3_aa: CASSLVGLREQYF

v_call: TRBV11-2
j_call: TRBJ2-7
d_call: .
cdr3_aa: CASSEIYEQYF

v_call: TRBV20-1
j_call: TRBJ2-3
d_call: .
cdr3_aa: CSARDWTDTQYF

v_call: TRBV4-3
j_call: TRBJ2-5
d_call: .
cdr3_aa: CASSQDRAVLTQYF

v_call: TRBV12-3/TRBV12-4
j_call: TRBJ1-2
d_call: .
cdr3_aa: CANLGDHGYTF

v_call: TRBV4-2
j_call: TRBJ2-5
d_call: TRBD2
cdr3_aa: CASSQDGASGGQETQYF

v_call: TRBV14
j_call: TRBJ2-3
d_call: .
cdr3_aa: CASSQFLRPGGTDTQYF

v_call: TRBV6-5
j_call: TRBJ2-7
d_call: TRBD1
cdr3_aa: CASSYSGTGIYEQYF

v_call: TRBV3-1
j_call: TRBJ2-3
d_call: TRBD1
cdr3_aa: CASSRSDREGDTQYF

v_call: TRBV12-3/TRBV12-4
j_call: TRBJ1-5
d_call: .
cdr3_aa: CASSSWRGSQPQHF

v_call: TRBV25-1
j_call: TRBJ2-3
d_call: TRBD2
cdr3_aa: CASSEYEGGSALNTQYF

v_call: TRBV3-1
j_call: TRBJ1-2
d_call: .
cdr3_aa: CASGEGSYGYTF

v_call: TRBV7-9
j_call: TRBJ2-3
d_call: .
cdr3_aa: CASSQFTSTDTQYF

v_call: TRBV30
j_call: TRBJ2-1
d_call: .
cdr3_aa: CAWSLGGTSSYNEQFF

v_call: TRBV23-1
j_call: TRBJ2-1
d_call: TRBD2
cdr3_aa: CASSPGGGGGYEQFF

v_call: TRBV12-3/TRBV12-4
j_call: TRBJ1-1
d_call: .
cdr3_aa: CASSLDSLNTEAFF

v_call: TRBV25-1
j_call: TRBJ2-7
d_call: .
cdr3_aa: CASSSYGGSYEEYF

v_call: TRBV6-1
j_call: TRBJ2-7
d_call: TRBD1
cdr3_aa: CASYQPPGQGIYEQYF

v_call: TRBV20-1
j_call: TRBJ2-3
d_call: .
cdr3_aa: CSAKVNTQYF

v_call: TRBV12-3/TRBV12-4
j_call: TRBJ2-3
d_call: .
cdr3_aa: CASRRTDTQYF

v_call: TRBV20-1
j_call: TRBJ1-5
d_call: .
cdr3_aa: CSARDDHSNQPQHF

v_call: TRBV6-7
j_call: TRBJ2-7
d_call: .
cdr3_aa: CASRCNRDRFYEQYF

v_call: TRBV3-1
j_call: TRBJ2-3
d_call: TRBD2
cdr3_aa: CASSQRGGSTDTQYF

v_call: TRBV20-1
j_call: TRBJ1-3
d_call: .
cdr3_aa: CSASVAFPTHLNTIYF

v_call: TRBV5-1
j_call: TRBJ2-1
d_call: TRBD2
cdr3_aa: CASRLSGRAASEQFF

v_call: TRBV11-2
j_call: TRBJ2-2
d_call: .
cdr3_aa: CASSLEWGSGYTGELFF

v_call: TRBV7-2
j_call: TRBJ1-6
d_call: TRBD1
cdr3_aa: CASSPRTGESPLHF

v_call: TRBV30
j_call: TRBJ2-4
d_call: .
cdr3_aa: CACYSLAKNIQYF

v_call: TRBV7-2
j_call: TRBJ2-7
d_call: .
cdr3_aa: CASSLSAPTNYEQYF

v_call: TRBV5-1
j_call: TRBJ2-7
d_call: TRBD1
cdr3_aa: CASSFQGQGDEQYF

v_call: TRBV7-9
j_call: TRBJ2-5
d_call: .
cdr3_aa: CASRRGSQETQYF

v_call: TRBV5-1
j_call: TRBJ2-7
d_call: .
cdr3_aa: CASSLVPGNDEQYF

v_call: TRBV6-6
j_call: TRBJ1-2
d_call: .
cdr3_aa: CASRTEVGYTF

v_call: TRBV28
j_call: TRBJ1-1
d_call: .
cdr3_aa: CASKAEMLNTEAFF

v_call: TRBV10-3
j_call: TRBJ2-5
d_call: TRBD2
cdr3_aa: CAISRETSGQETQYF

v_call: TRBV6-2/TRBV6-3
j_call: TRBJ2-7
d_call: .
cdr3_aa: CASSYSGTETYEQYF

v_call: TRBV7-2
j_call: TRBJ2-4
d_call: TRBD2
cdr3_aa: CASSLAGFTSGMAENIQYF

v_call: TRBV10-2
j_call: TRBJ2-2
d_call: TRBD2
cdr3_aa: CASSLAGRTTGELFF

v_call: TRBV11-1
j_call: TRBJ1-1
d_call: .
cdr3_aa: CSSSLDTVNTEAFF

v_call: TRBV20-1
j_call: TRBJ2-7
d_call: TRBD2
cdr3_aa: CSASTSGGSLSYEQYF